A selection of T cell receptor beta chains follows, all from one sample in a study. TCRdb re-derived calls from the 5' RACE reads in MiXCR, one entry per CDR3 protein. The sample lists roughly 8,500 distinct CDR3 sequences, 40% to 50% occurring once. Sequencing used Tregs sorted from a lymph node. Receptor source: a female donor with breast cancer. Both conserved end residues are part of each CDR3. A D gene is named only where the DNA matches it firmly. Clone size, where shown, is once, few, many, or a class for clones that have expanded.

v_call: TRBV4-1; j_call: TRBJ2-7; clone_size: -; d_call: -; cdr3_aa: CASSQDPGPSGYEQYF; cdr3_nt: TGCGCCAGCAGCCAAGATCCGGGACCATCCGGCTACGAGCAGTACTTC
v_call: TRBV12-3/TRBV12-4; j_call: TRBJ1-2; clone_size: few; d_call: -; cdr3_aa: CASSRRTAGYGYTF; cdr3_nt: TGTGCCAGCAGTCGCCGGACGGCCGGCTATGGCTACACCTTC
v_call: TRBV20-1; j_call: TRBJ1-1; clone_size: -; d_call: -; cdr3_aa: CSARAPTGSWDTEAFF; cdr3_nt: TGCAGTGCTAGGGCTCCTACAGGGTCCTGGGACACTGAAGCTTTCTTT
v_call: TRBV4-1; j_call: TRBJ2-5; clone_size: -; d_call: -; cdr3_aa: CASSLGSGNETQYF; cdr3_nt: TGCGCCAGCAGCCTAGGTTCGGGCAATGAGACCCAGTACTTC
v_call: TRBV7-9; j_call: TRBJ1-2; clone_size: few; d_call: -; cdr3_aa: CASSLITGREGYTF; cdr3_nt: TGTGCCAGCAGCCTTATCACGGGCCGGGAGGGCTACACCTTC
v_call: TRBV6-2/TRBV6-3; j_call: TRBJ1-2; clone_size: -; d_call: -; cdr3_aa: CASSYSSAGANYGYTF; cdr3_nt: TGTGCCAGCAGTTACTCGAGTGCAGGGGCTAACTATGGCTACACCTTC
v_call: TRBV7-3; j_call: TRBJ2-5; clone_size: -; d_call: -; cdr3_aa: CASSLTPEETQYF; cdr3_nt: TGTGCCAGCAGCTTAACGCCAGAGGAGACCCAGTACTTC
v_call: TRBV7-9; j_call: TRBJ2-7; clone_size: few; d_call: -; cdr3_aa: CASSPLFPSHTYEQYF; cdr3_nt: TGTGCCAGCAGCCCCCTGTTCCCGTCGCATACCTACGAGCAGTACTTC
v_call: TRBV29-1; j_call: TRBJ2-7; clone_size: -; d_call: -; cdr3_aa: CSVRWTASSYEQYF; cdr3_nt: TGCAGCGTTCGGTGGACCGCCAGCTCCTACGAGCAGTACTTC
v_call: TRBV4-1; j_call: TRBJ2-3; clone_size: few; d_call: TRBD2; cdr3_aa: CASGGGATDTQYF; cdr3_nt: TGCGCCAGCGGCGGGGGGGCAACAGATACGCAGTATTTT
v_call: TRBV9; j_call: TRBJ1-1; clone_size: few; d_call: TRBD1; cdr3_aa: CASSGNRGNTEAFF; cdr3_nt: TGTGCCAGCAGCGGAAACAGGGGGAACACTGAAGCTTTCTTT
v_call: TRBV9; j_call: TRBJ2-3; clone_size: -; d_call: -; cdr3_aa: CASSVGGGQTDTQYF; cdr3_nt: TGTGCCAGCAGCGTAGGGGGAGGTCAAACAGATACGCAGTATTTT
v_call: TRBV12-3/TRBV12-4; j_call: TRBJ2-5; clone_size: -; d_call: -; cdr3_aa: CASSLLEGWETQYF; cdr3_nt: TGTGCCAGCAGTTTATTGGAGGGTTGGGAGACCCAGTACTTC
v_call: TRBV27; j_call: TRBJ1-5; clone_size: -; d_call: -; cdr3_aa: CASSFRGGSNQPQHF; cdr3_nt: TGTGCCAGCAGTTTCAGAGGGGGTAGCAATCAGCCCCAGCATTTT
v_call: TRBV11-3; j_call: TRBJ2-1; clone_size: -; d_call: TRBD1; cdr3_aa: CASSYRTGYNEQFF; cdr3_nt: TGTGCCAGCAGCTACAGGACAGGATACAATGAGCAGTTCTTC
v_call: TRBV7-6; j_call: TRBJ2-1; clone_size: -; d_call: -; cdr3_aa: CASSTPDLSDEQFF; cdr3_nt: TGTGCCAGCAGCACCCCGGACCTTAGCGATGAGCAGTTCTTC
v_call: TRBV2; j_call: TRBJ2-1; clone_size: -; d_call: TRBD2; cdr3_aa: CASSQGARGGRQFF; cdr3_nt: TGTGCCAGCAGTCAAGGAGCGCGGGGGGGCCGGCAGTTCTTC
v_call: TRBV10-2; j_call: TRBJ2-5; clone_size: once; d_call: TRBD2; cdr3_aa: CASSGGGGRETQYF; cdr3_nt: TGCGCCAGCAGTGGGGGGGGAGGTCGAGAGACCCAGTACTTC
v_call: TRBV7-9; j_call: TRBJ2-7; clone_size: -; d_call: TRBD1; cdr3_aa: CASSFSSRTGFYEQYF; cdr3_nt: TGTGCCAGCAGCTTTAGTAGCAGGACAGGGTTCTACGAGCAGTACTTC
v_call: TRBV6-5; j_call: TRBJ1-2; clone_size: -; d_call: -; cdr3_aa: CASSSPTAGYGYTF; cdr3_nt: TGTGCCAGCAGTTCGCCGACGGCCGGCTATGGCTACACCTTC
v_call: TRBV5-1; j_call: TRBJ2-1; clone_size: few; d_call: TRBD2; cdr3_aa: CASSLWRLASDNEQFF; cdr3_nt: TGCGCCAGCAGCTTGTGGCGACTAGCCTCCGACAATGAGCAGTTCTTC
v_call: TRBV5-1; j_call: TRBJ2-7; clone_size: -; d_call: -; cdr3_aa: CASSPPSYEQYF; cdr3_nt: TGCGCCAGCAGCCCGCCTTCCTACGAGCAGTACTTC
v_call: TRBV5-1; j_call: TRBJ1-1; clone_size: -; d_call: -; cdr3_aa: CASSLRRYTEAFF; cdr3_nt: TGCGCCAGCAGCCTCAGGCGCTACACTGAAGCTTTCTTT
v_call: TRBV6-5; j_call: TRBJ2-5; clone_size: few; d_call: -; cdr3_aa: CASRKRDLQETQYF; cdr3_nt: TGTGCCAGCAGAAAAAGGGACCTCCAAGAGACCCAGTACTTC
v_call: TRBV12-3/TRBV12-4; j_call: TRBJ2-7; clone_size: -; d_call: TRBD1; cdr3_aa: CASSKSPGTGTYEQYF; cdr3_nt: TGTGCCAGCAGCAAATCGCCCGGGACAGGCACCTACGAGCAGTACTTC
v_call: TRBV27; j_call: TRBJ1-2; clone_size: few; d_call: -; cdr3_aa: CASKQGHGYTF; cdr3_nt: TGTGCCAGCAAGCAGGGGCATGGCTACACCTTC
v_call: TRBV5-1; j_call: TRBJ2-7; clone_size: -; d_call: -; cdr3_aa: CASSLIASGSYEQYF; cdr3_nt: TGCGCCAGCAGCTTGATTGCATCCGGCTCCTACGAGCAGTACTTC
v_call: TRBV4-1; j_call: TRBJ1-5; clone_size: -; d_call: TRBD1; cdr3_aa: CASSQLGTGSQPQHF; cdr3_nt: TGCGCCAGCAGCCAACTAGGGACAGGGAGTCAGCCCCAGCATTTT
v_call: TRBV7-6; j_call: TRBJ1-5; clone_size: -; d_call: TRBD1; cdr3_aa: CASSLEGDRVNQPQHF; cdr3_nt: TGTGCCAGCAGCTTAGAGGGGGACAGAGTCAATCAGCCCCAGCATTTT
v_call: TRBV30; j_call: TRBJ2-7; clone_size: few; d_call: -; cdr3_aa: CAWSVFGLYEQYF; cdr3_nt: TGTGCCTGGAGTGTATTTGGCCTCTACGAGCAGTACTTC
v_call: TRBV5-6; j_call: TRBJ1-2; clone_size: few; d_call: TRBD1; cdr3_aa: CASSLVSPGTVGDYGYTF; cdr3_nt: TGTGCCAGCAGCTTGGTGAGCCCCGGGACAGTTGGGGACTATGGCTACACCTTC
v_call: TRBV12-3/TRBV12-4; j_call: TRBJ2-5; clone_size: few; d_call: -; cdr3_aa: CASPHVVGGGETQYF; cdr3_nt: TGTGCCAGCCCCCATGTTGTGGGGGGCGGTGAGACCCAGTACTTC
v_call: TRBV20-1; j_call: TRBJ1-2; clone_size: -; d_call: TRBD1; cdr3_aa: CSPTGGGYTF; cdr3_nt: TGCAGCCCGACAGGGGGTGGCTACACCTTC
v_call: TRBV20-1; j_call: TRBJ2-5; clone_size: -; d_call: TRBD1; cdr3_aa: CSARGRDSNQETQYF; cdr3_nt: TGCAGTGCTAGGGGCCGGGACAGCAACCAAGAGACCCAGTACTTC
v_call: TRBV20-1; j_call: TRBJ2-7; clone_size: few; d_call: -; cdr3_aa: CSARQTGSYEQYF; cdr3_nt: TGCAGTGCTAGACAGACAGGCTCCTACGAGCAGTACTTC
v_call: TRBV20-1; j_call: TRBJ2-7; clone_size: -; d_call: -; cdr3_aa: CSARHLGYEQYF; cdr3_nt: TGCAGTGCTAGACATTTGGGCTACGAGCAGTACTTC
v_call: TRBV21-1; j_call: TRBJ2-1; clone_size: -; d_call: -; cdr3_aa: CASSHLRTVGGLYNEQFF; cdr3_nt: TGTGCCAGCAGTCACCTTCGGACAGTGGGTGGCCTCTACAATGAGCAGTTCTTC
v_call: TRBV9; j_call: TRBJ2-1; clone_size: -; d_call: -; cdr3_aa: CVSSVAVNEQFF; cdr3_nt: TGTGTCAGCAGCGTAGCAGTTAATGAGCAGTTCTTC
v_call: TRBV10-3; j_call: TRBJ2-5; clone_size: few; d_call: TRBD1; cdr3_aa: CAINPGQGIQETQYF; cdr3_nt: TGTGCCATCAATCCGGGACAGGGAATACAAGAGACCCAGTACTTC
v_call: TRBV6-6; j_call: TRBJ1-2; clone_size: -; d_call: -; cdr3_aa: CASSYSIVTAPSNSYGYTF; cdr3_nt: TGTGCCAGCAGTTACTCGATTGTAACGGCCCCTTCCAATTCTTATGGCTACACCTTC
v_call: TRBV6-4; j_call: TRBJ2-1; clone_size: medium-sized; d_call: -; cdr3_aa: CASSVGQNLVNEQFF; cdr3_nt: TGTGCCAGCAGTGTCGGGCAGAATCTGGTCAATGAGCAGTTCTTC
v_call: TRBV5-1; j_call: TRBJ1-1; clone_size: few; d_call: TRBD1; cdr3_aa: CASSLGQLFTEAFF; cdr3_nt: TGCGCCAGCAGCCTGGGACAGCTGTTCACTGAAGCTTTCTTT
v_call: TRBV7-9; j_call: TRBJ2-3; clone_size: -; d_call: -; cdr3_aa: CASSFPQVLATDTQYF; cdr3_nt: TGTGCCAGCAGCTTCCCCCAAGTCTTGGCCACAGATACGCAGTATTTT
v_call: TRBV5-1; j_call: TRBJ2-7; clone_size: -; d_call: -; cdr3_aa: CASSSDYYDEQYF; cdr3_nt: TGCGCCAGCAGCTCGGACTATTATGACGAGCAGTACTTC